The following is a TCR beta chain sequence with its context. Its target is unknown. This table comes from immunoSEQ multiplex PCR, and its TCRdb copy is limited to in-frame clones, with some not included. This table has 20,000 to 30,000 clones, around two thirds appearing once. Per germline, CDR1 SGHRS and CDR2 YFSETQ. The CDR3 consists of 15 residues. Trimming took 4 bases from V and 3 from J, leaving 16 bases between them. This sample was taken from a study of tumor-infiltrating lymphocytes in localized non-small cell lung cancer. Study results and limitations: Tumor T-cell fraction was not associated with recurrence-free survival. Compared with uninvolved lung, tumors showed higher T cell infiltration by TCRbeta sequencing. IM1 and IM2 tumors showed no difference in T-cell fraction. Available tissue quantity limited TCR sequencing to a patient subset.

Sequencing was carried out using lung tumor tissue. The receptor was isolated from a human donor with non-small cell lung cancer. V and J are TRBV5-1 and TRBJ1-2; tentatively, D is TRBD1 (5 bases). The CDR3 DNA follows: TGCGCCAGCAGCAGGGACGGCGGCGGATACTATGGCTACACCTTC. Translating it yields CASSRDGGGYYGYTF. Full variable domain (outside the CDR3, taken from reference TRBV5-1 and TRBJ1-2): KAGVTQTPRYLIKTRGQQVTLSCSPISGHRSVSWYQQTPGQGLQFLFEYFSETQRNKGNFPGRFSGRQFSNSRSEMNVSTLELGDSALYLCASSRDGGGYYGYTFGSGTRLTVV.